The rows below give T cell receptor beta chains drawn from one sample of a study of blood T cell repertoires in COVID-19. TCRdb's copy holds only in-frame clones and misses some; the assay was immunoSEQ multiplex PCR. The sample yields fewer than 110,000 clones, around 90% seen once. The specimen sequenced was peripheral blood. These receptors originate from a man aged 50 to 60 with acute or convalescent COVID-19. The CDR3 runs from the conserved cysteine through the conserved F or W. The D gene is left open where the match is weak. Clone sizes are given selectively: once, few, many, or a class where the clone is expanded.

j_gene,d_gene,abundance,v_gene,CDR3nt,CDR3aa
TRBJ2-7,TRBD1,.,TRBV5-1,TGCGCCAGCAGCTTACAGGGGGGCAACGCTATATCCTACGAGCAGTACTTC,CASSLQGGNAISYEQYF
TRBJ1-5,TRBD1,few,TRBV5-6,TGTGCCAGCAGTTTACAGGGGGTCTTTAATCAGCCCCAGCATTTT,CASSLQGVFNQPQHF
TRBJ1-2,.,.,TRBV9,TGTGCCAGCAGCGGCTGGCGAGGGCGTGTTAACGCCTATGGCTACACCTTC,CASSGWRGRVNAYGYTF
TRBJ1-6,TRBD1,.,TRBV10-3,TGTGCCATCACGGAAGGGACAGAATATAATTCACCCCTCCACTTT,CAITEGTEYNSPLHF
TRBJ2-5,TRBD2,once,TRBV10-3,TGTGCCATCAGTGAGCGAAATAGCGGGGGGCTCCAAGAGACCCAGTACTTC,CAISERNSGGLQETQYF
TRBJ1-4,.,.,TRBV28,TGTGCCAGCAGTTTTAATCTGGGGGCTTCTAATGAAAAACTGTTTTTT,CASSFNLGASNEKLFF
TRBJ2-7,.,.,TRBV5-6,TGTGCCAGCAGCCAGGGGACGCCTGCCTACGAGCAGTACTTC,CASSQGTPAYEQYF
TRBJ1-1,.,.,TRBV4-3,TGCGCCAGCAGCCAAGTCAGGGCGGGGGTGGGCGCTGAAGCTTTCTTT,CASSQVRAGVGAEAFF
TRBJ1-4,TRBD1,.,TRBV18,TGTGCCAGCTCGCCGACAGGGAGAGAGGAAAAACTGTTTTTT,CASSPTGREEKLFF
TRBJ2-3,TRBD1,.,TRBV5-8,TGTGCCAGCAGCTGGGGAAACAGGGGTTCAGATACGCAGTATTTT,CASSWGNRGSDTQYF
TRBJ2-3,.,.,TRBV27,TGTGCCAGCAGTTTATGGGGAGTATCGGGGCGGGGACAGAGTAGCACAGATACGCAGTATTTT,CASSLWGVSGRGQSSTDTQYF
TRBJ2-1,.,few,TRBV9,TGTGCCAGCAGCGCCGACGGCGGAATCAATGAGCAGTTCTTC,CASSADGGINEQFF
TRBJ2-7,TRBD2,.,TRBV5-5,TGTGCCAGCAGCTCTAGCGGGGCTGGATCCTACGAGCAGTACTTC,CASSSSGAGSYEQYF
TRBJ2-3,TRBD1,.,TRBV4-1,TGCGCCAGCAGCCAAGACGGGGCAGGGGGCGGCACAGATACGCAGTATTTT,CASSQDGAGGGTDTQYF
TRBJ2-2,.,.,TRBV6-5,TGTGCCAGCCGGACAGTGAACACCGGGGAGCTGTTTTTT,CASRTVNTGELFF
TRBJ2-3,TRBD1,few,TRBV19,TGTGCCAGTAGTATTCAGGGGGCAAGCACAGATACGCAGTATTTT,CASSIQGASTDTQYF
TRBJ2-1,TRBD2,.,TRBV2,TGTGCCAGCAAGGGCGGGGGTAGCAATGAGCAGTTCTTC,CASKGGGSNEQFF
TRBJ2-7,.,.,TRBV19,TGTGCCAGTAGTATATGGGGGGGCGGCGAGCAGTACTTC,CASSIWGGGEQYF
TRBJ2-2,TRBD1,.,TRBV7-6,TGTGCCAGCAGGGAGTGGACAGGACACACCGGGGAGCTGTTTTTT,CASREWTGHTGELFF
TRBJ2-3,TRBD1,.,TRBV6-4,TGTGCCAGCAGAGGGTGGGACAGGGTGACGCCTGGCACAGATACGCAGTATTTT,CASRGWDRVTPGTDTQYF
TRBJ2-3,TRBD2,.,TRBV11-3,TGTGCCAGCAGCTTATATCCGGGGGGGCCAGATACGCAGTATTTT,CASSLYPGGPDTQYF
TRBJ1-4,.,.,TRBV11-2,TGTGCCACCTCAGGCCAGGGGTCTAGTGAAAAACTGTTTTTT,CATSGQGSSEKLFF
TRBJ2-7,TRBD1,.,TRBV4-2,TGTGCCAGCAGCCGGGACAGGGGTTTCAACGAGCAGTACTTC,CASSRDRGFNEQYF
TRBJ1-1,.,.,TRBV6-2/TRBV6-3,TGTGCCAGCAGTTACCAGGGGATGAACACTGAAGCTTTCTTT,CASSYQGMNTEAFF
TRBJ1-6,TRBD1,.,TRBV2,TGTGCCAGTGGACAGGGGGAATCACCCCTCCACTTT,CASGQGESPLHF
TRBJ1-1,TRBD1,.,TRBV30,TGTGCCTGGAGAAGACAGGGAATCACTGAAGCTTTCTTT,CAWRRQGITEAFF
TRBJ1-1,TRBD1,.,TRBV29-1,TGCAGCGGTCAACCAGGGGGGAGCACTGAAGCTTTCTTT,CSGQPGGSTEAFF
TRBJ1-3,.,.,TRBV4-3,TGCGCCAGCAGCCAAGTGGTGGGGCAGAGCTCTGGAAACACCATATATTTT,CASSQVVGQSSGNTIYF